One T cell receptor (beta chain) is described in this entry. Antigen unknown. The repertoire was sequenced with immunoSEQ multiplex PCR; TCRdb's copy has only in-frame clones and lacks some. The data hold 80,000 or so clones, with about 93% observed a single time. The record originates from a study of OX40 agonist ivuxolimab in advanced cancers. Study-wide background: Two patients with cutaneous melanoma and one with hepatocellular carcinoma, three in total, showed partial responses.

Overall study results and limits: The mean number of expanded clones was higher in CD8+ T cells than in CD4+.

CDR1 is MNHNY and CDR2 is SVGAGI in the germline V gene (reference sequence). V lost 5 bases and J lost 3, with 16 bases in between. The CDR3 runs 15 residues. Sequencing used CD4+ or CD8+ T cells sorted from blood, obtained in a trial of the OX40 agonist ivuxolimab. This clonotype was obtained from an adult with an advanced solid tumor such as melanoma, head and neck, liver or kidney cancer. The chain employs TRBV6-6 and TRBJ1-1, with a possible D match to TRBD1 (6 bases). The CDR3 nucleotides are TGTGCCAGCAGTGGGACGACAGGTTTATACACTGAAGCTTTCTTT. It yields the protein CASSGTTGLYTEAFF.